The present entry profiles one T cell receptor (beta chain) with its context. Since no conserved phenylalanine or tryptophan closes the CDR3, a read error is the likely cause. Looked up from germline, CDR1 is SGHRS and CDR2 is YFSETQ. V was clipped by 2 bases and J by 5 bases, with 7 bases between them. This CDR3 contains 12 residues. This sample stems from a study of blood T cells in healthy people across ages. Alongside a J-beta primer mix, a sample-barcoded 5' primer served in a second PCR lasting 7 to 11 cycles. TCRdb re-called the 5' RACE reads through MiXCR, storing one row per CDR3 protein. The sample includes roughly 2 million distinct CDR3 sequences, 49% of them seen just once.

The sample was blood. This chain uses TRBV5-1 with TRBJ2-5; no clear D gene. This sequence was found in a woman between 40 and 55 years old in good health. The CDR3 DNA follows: TGCGCCAGCAGCTTAAGTGGTGAGACCCAGTACTAC. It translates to CASSLSGETQYY.